What follows are 8 T cell receptor beta chains derived from one specimen sequenced in a study of blood T cell repertoires in COVID-19. Produced via immunoSEQ multiplex PCR; TCRdb's table is partial and in-frame only. The table lists 200,000 or so clones, 80% to 90% of them singletons. Specimen: PBMCs or T cells enriched from blood (not recorded which). These receptors originate from a woman aged 25 to 45 who had been exposed to COVID-19.

This clone was counted only a few times. This rearrangement joins TRBV24-1 to TRBJ2-2, with TRBD2 identical over 7 bases. The V and J ends lost 0 bases and 3 bases, in that order; junction bases with no gene match: 0. The CDR3 is made up of 15 amino acids. Germline assignment: CDR1 KGHDR and CDR2 SFDVKD. CDR3 coding DNA: TGTGCCACCAGTGATTTGGGACTAGACACCGGGGAGCTGTTTTTT. Amino acids: CATSDLGLDTGELFF.

V and J are TRBV18 and TRBJ2-1, with 8 bases identical to TRBD2. V lost 5 bases, J lost 7 bases, and 7 bases stayed unmatched. There are 14 residues in the CDR3. The germline V gene has CDR1 KGHSH and CDR2 LQKENI. Here the CDR3 reads CASSAGLAGNEQFF. The CDR3, as DNA: TGTGCCAGCTCAGCGGGTTTAGCGGGGAATGAGCAGTTCTTC.

CDR3: CAWSGDPNTEAFF. CDR3 DNA sequence: TGTGCCTGGAGTGGAGATCCGAACACTGAAGCTTTCTTT. This chain uses TRBV30 with TRBJ1-1; D not certain. Germline CDR1 reads GTSNPN; CDR2 reads SVGIG (reference sequence). The germline V and J ends were trimmed by 1 base and 1 base, with 7 bases remaining between them. CDR3 length: 13 amino acids.

This chain links TRBV11-3 with TRBJ2-1; D gene unclear. The CDR3 length is 11 residues. Per germline, CDR1 SGHNT and CDR2 YENEEA. Trimming pared 5 bases from V and 8 bases from J, leaving 7 bases between. For the CDR3, the DNA is TGTGCCAGCAGCAACGGGTATGAGCAGTTCTTC. Its translation is CASSNGYEQFF.

The chain carries TRBV4-1 and TRBJ1-6; 7 bases fit TRBD1. V lost 5 bases, J lost 5 bases, and 6 bases stayed unmatched. Germline CDR1 is MGHRA and CDR2 is YSYEKL. The CDR3 sequence is 15 residues long. In DNA form, the CDR3 reads TGCGCCAGCAGCGACCGGGACAGCGATAATTCACCCCTCCACTTT. The encoded protein is CASSDRDSDNSPLHF.

This clone occurred a few times. This specimen includes other DNA sequences encoding the same CDR3. The chain is built from TRBV12-3 or TRBV12-4 and TRBJ1-1, with a tentative D call TRBD1 (6 bases). The ends were cut back, 5 bases at V and 4 bases at J, with 8 bases in the middle. The CDR3 spans 12 residues. In nucleotides, the CDR3 is TGTGCCAGCAGTCTCAGGGGCACTGAAGCTTTCTTT. It yields the protein CASSLRGTEAFF.

The count of this clone is one. The V call is TRBV11-2, the J call TRBJ1-6; D is perhaps TRBD1 (6 bases). The CDR3 covers 14 residues. CDR1 and CDR2 from the germline V gene are SGHAT and FQNNGV. Trimming took 6 bases from V and 7 from J, leaving 13 bases between them. The CDR3 DNA reads as TGTGCCAGCAGTAGACAGGCGTGGAATTCACCCCTCCACTTT. Its protein is CASSRQAWNSPLHF.

Here the CDR3 reads CATSREEYNEQFF. The CDR3 coding sequence is TGTGCCACCTCGCGAGAGGAGTACAATGAGCAGTTCTTC. The V call is TRBV27, the J call TRBJ2-1; D is unclear. The CDR3 is 13 residues long. Trimming took off 10 bases at V and 4 bases at J, with 14 bases between the two ends. Per the germline V gene, CDR1 is MNHEY and CDR2 is SMNVEV (reference sequence).